The next 2 T cell receptor beta chains were all read from a single sample in a study of T cell changes during pregnancy in multiple sclerosis. The data were produced by immunoSEQ multiplex PCR, yet TCRdb's version contains in-frame clones alone and is incomplete. The repertoire has just under 65,000 clones, 91% of them found once; the top ten carry 2% to 2.5%. The sample consisted of peripheral blood, taken in the third trimester of pregnancy. The receptors come from a female donor in good health, enrolled as a control in a pregnancy study.

The chain has TRBV6-4 and TRBJ2-2, with 10 bases identical to TRBD1. The CDR3 runs to 15 residues. Unmatched junction bases numbered 4, after V lost 6 bases and J lost 3 bases. Germline values: CDR1 MRHNA, CDR2 SNTAGT. The CDR3 sequence: CASSSGQGDTGELFF. The CDR3 coding sequence is TGTGCCAGCAGCTCAGGACAGGGGGACACCGGGGAGCTGTTTTTT.

V and J are TRBV18 and TRBJ2-7, with D perhaps matching TRBD1 (5 bases). Germline-derived CDR1 and CDR2 are KGHSH and LQKENI. This CDR3 spans 12 amino acids. Trimming left V 0 bases short and J 6 bases short, with 6 bases between. The CDR3 nucleotides are TGTGCCAGCTCACCACCGGGGCTCGAGCAGTACTTC. It is translated as CASSPPGLEQYF.